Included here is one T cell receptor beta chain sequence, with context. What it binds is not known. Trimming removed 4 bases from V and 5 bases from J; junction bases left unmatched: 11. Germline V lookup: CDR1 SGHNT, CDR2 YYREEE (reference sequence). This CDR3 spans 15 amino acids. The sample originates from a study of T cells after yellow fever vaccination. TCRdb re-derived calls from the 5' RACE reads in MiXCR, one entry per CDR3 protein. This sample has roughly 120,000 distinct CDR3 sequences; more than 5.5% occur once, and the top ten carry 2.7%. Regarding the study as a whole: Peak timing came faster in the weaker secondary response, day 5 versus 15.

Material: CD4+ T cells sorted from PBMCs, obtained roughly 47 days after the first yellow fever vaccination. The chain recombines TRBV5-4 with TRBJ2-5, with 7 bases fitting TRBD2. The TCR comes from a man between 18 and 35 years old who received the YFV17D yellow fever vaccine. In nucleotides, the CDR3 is TGTGCCAGCAGCCCTCCGGGGGGACGAGCGGAGACCCAGTACTTC. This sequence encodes CASSPPGGRAETQYF.